These 29 T cell receptor beta chains share one sample of origin, sequenced in a study of human T cells and chemical hapten exposure. TCRdb redid the calling of the RACE reads with MiXCR, one entry per CDR3 protein. In the table there are fewer than 400,000 distinct CDR3 sequences, 5.5% to 8% of which are singletons. Time point given: patch test 1, 2 weeks after DPC sensitization. As to treatment: therapeutic diphenylcyclopropenone sensitization with weekly scalp DPC. The sample was whole blood, taken in connection with sensitization to the hapten diphenylcyclopropenone (DPC). The receptors stem from a woman aged 18-29 years with alopecia areata. Some clones in this sample may be carry-over from other donors' samples.

The chain combines TRBV12-3 or TRBV12-4 with TRBJ1-4; 7 nucleotides line up with TRBD1. This CDR3 spans 13 amino acids. V dropped 5 bases and J dropped 4; count of bases not matched to a gene: 1. This CDR3 is CASSTGVNEKLFF. DNA of the CDR3: TGTGCCAGCAGTACAGGGGTTAATGAAAAACTGTTTTTT.

The chain uses TRBV6-5 and TRBJ2-2; maybe TRBD1 (6 bases). V lost 7 bases and J 2 bases, leaving 14 bases between the germline ends. Per germline, CDR1 MNHEY and CDR2 SVGAGI. The CDR3 sequence is 15 residues long. The CDR3 nucleotides read TGTGCCAGCACTGCGGCAGGGGCTAACACCGGGGAGCTGTTTTTT. It translates to CASTAAGANTGELFF.

This clonotype was seen at least ten times. The V and J genes are TRBV28 and TRBJ2-3; 8 bases are a match to TRBD2. The ends lost 4 bases at V and 8 bases at J; junction bases unmatched: 8. CDR3 length equals 14 residues. In germline, CDR1 is MDHEN, CDR2 SYDVKM. The CDR3 nucleotides are TGTGCCAGCAGTTCGGGGGGGCCATCGAGTACGCAGTATTTT. Protein sequence: CASSSGGPSSTQYF.

Ten or more counts support this clonotype. The CDR3 here is CASSPGDRGLITEAFF. CDR3 sequence (DNA): TGTGCCAGCAGCCCTGGGGACAGGGGGCTCATCACTGAAGCTTTCTTT. The V gene is TRBV6-2 or TRBV6-3, the J gene TRBJ1-1, with 12 bases lining up with TRBD1. CDR1 and CDR2 from the germline V gene are MNHEY and SVGEGT. V was pared by 6 bases and J by 4 bases, with 9 bases of the junction left unmatched. There are 16 residues in the CDR3.

This clonotype appeared a few times. This sequence joins TRBV4-3 and TRBJ1-4; the D gene is possibly TRBD1 (5 bases). Deletions cut 2 bases from V and 7 bases from J, with 14 bases between. This CDR3 is 15 amino acids long. The germline gives CDR1 LGHNA, CDR2 YSLEER. The DNA of the CDR3 is TGCGCCAGCAGCCAATTCTCAGGGTCCCCTGAAAAACTGTTTTTT. Protein: CASSQFSGSPEKLFF.

This clonotype came up many times. The chain joins TRBV12-3 or TRBV12-4 to TRBJ1-3, with 7 positions matching TRBD1. The length of the CDR3 is 15 residues. The junction had 1 base not matched to a gene; V was cut back by 2 bases and J by 0 bases. The CDR3 loop reads CASSLQGVSGNTIYF. CDR3 DNA sequence: TGTGCCAGCAGTTTACAGGGGGTCTCTGGAAACACCATATATTTT.

The J gene is TRBJ1-1, the V gene TRBV5-1, with 9 positions matching TRBD1. There are 15 residues in the CDR3. The ends lost 0 bases at V and 4 bases at J; junction bases unmatched: 4. Germline CDR1 SGHRS, CDR2 YFSETQ. CDR3 protein: CASSLGDRERTEAFF. The CDR3 DNA is TGCGCCAGCAGCTTGGGGGACAGGGAGCGCACTGAAGCTTTCTTT.

This clonotype showed up just a few times. The chain uses TRBV9 and TRBJ1-3; D call uncertain. Germline V gene lookup returns CDR1 SGDLS and CDR2 YYNGEE. The CDR3 runs to 15 residues. V was clipped by 0 bases and J by 4 bases, with 11 bases between them. The CDR3 DNA reads as TGTGCCAGCAGCGTAGGGGGATCTTCGGGAAACACCATATATTTT. As protein: CASSVGGSSGNTIYF.

This clonotype was counted at least ten times. The V call is TRBV29-1, the J call TRBJ2-1; 8 positions agree with TRBD1. In germline, CDR1 is SQVTM, CDR2 ANQGSEA. The CDR3 extends over 14 amino acids. V lost 7 bases and J lost 2; bases outside the gene matches: 7. This CDR3 reads CSANRGITYNEQFF. CDR3 bases: TGCAGCGCAAACAGGGGGATCACCTACAATGAGCAGTTCTTC.

This clonotype was counted only a few times. The gene calls are TRBV29-1 and TRBJ1-4; D is unresolved. The CDR3 is 11 amino acids. V lost 2 bases and J lost 5, with 3 bases in between. Germline lookup yields CDR1 SQVTM and CDR2 ANQGSEA. This chain's CDR3 is CSVENNEKLFF. The CDR3 DNA follows: TGCAGCGTTGAAAACAATGAAAAACTGTTTTTT.

This clonotype showed up many times. The gene calls are TRBV6-2 or TRBV6-3 and TRBJ1-5; possibly TRBD1 for D (6 bases). The CDR3 runs 15 residues. Germline loops: CDR1 MNHEY, CDR2 SVGEGT. Trimming removed 2 bases from V and 2 bases from J, with 10 bases in between. CDR3 in amino acids: CASSYRQAGNQPQHF. CDR3 nucleotide sequence: TGTGCCAGCAGTTACCGACAGGCCGGCAATCAGCCCCAGCATTTT.

The CDR3 DNA reads as TGTGCCACCAGCAGCGGGGGGGCTTCAGATACGCAGTATTTT. Translation gives CATSSGGASDTQYF. The chain couples TRBV15 to TRBJ2-3; 8 bases agree with TRBD2. The germline V gene encodes CDR1 LNHNV and CDR2 YYDKDF (reference sequence). V shed 3 bases and J 4 bases; nucleotides not matched to a gene: 3. The CDR3 runs 14 residues.

The chain carries TRBV4-2 and TRBJ2-1; 9 bases match TRBD2. After removal of 8 bases from V and 7 bases from J, the junction contained 3 bases not matched to a gene. Per germline, CDR1 LGHNA and CDR2 YNFKEQ. This CDR3 has 12 residues. In DNA form, the CDR3 reads TGTGCCAGCGGGACTAGCCGAAATGAGCAGTTCTTC. Translation gives CASGTSRNEQFF.

This chain uses TRBV4-3 with TRBJ2-1; D perhaps matches TRBD2 (6 bases). Germline V CDR1 and CDR2: LGHNA, YSLEER. V lost 4 bases to trimming and J lost 4 bases, with 11 bases between them. The CDR3 runs 14 residues. In DNA form, the CDR3 reads TGCGCCAGCAGCCCGGAGGGGCTATACAATGAGCAGTTCTTC. Translation gives CASSPEGLYNEQFF.

The genes are TRBV4-2 and TRBJ2-7; D is ambiguous. The CDR3 contains 15 residues. From germline, CDR1 is LGHNA and CDR2 YNFKEQ. V lost 0 bases, J lost 10 bases, and 19 bases lay in between. CDR3 amino acids: CASSQDQTINREQYF. CDR3 nucleotide sequence: TGTGCCAGCAGCCAAGATCAGACAATCAACCGCGAACAGTACTTC.

The chain has TRBV20-1 and TRBJ2-1; no reliable D call. Trimming stripped 0 bases from V and 8 bases from J, with 8 bases between. CDR1 is DFQATT, CDR2 SNEGSKA, per germline (reference sequence). There are 12 residues in the CDR3. CDR3 sequence (DNA): TGCAGTGCTAGAGATCGTTGGGATGAGCAGTTCTTC. Its translation: CSARDRWDEQFF.

This clonotype was seen at least ten times. The gene calls are TRBV28 and TRBJ2-3; D assignment may be TRBD1 or TRBD2 (6 bases each). Germline-derived CDR1 and CDR2 are MDHEN and SYDVKM. The CDR3 runs to 15 residues. V lost 2 bases and J 5 bases, leaving 14 bases between the germline ends. The CDR3 DNA reads as TGTGCCAGCAGTTTACAAGTCCGGGGGCAAGATACGCAGTATTTT. Translated: CASSLQVRGQDTQYF. Full variable domain (rest looked up from reference TRBV28 and TRBJ2-3): DVKVTQSSRYLVKRTGEKVFLECVQDMDHENMFWYRQDPGLGLRLIYFSYDVKMKEKGDIPEGYSVSREKKERFSLILESASTNQTSMYLCASSLQVRGQDTQYFGPGTRLTVL.

This clonotype was observed at least ten times. The rearrangement joins TRBV25-1 to TRBJ1-4; no definite D call. The germline V gene encodes CDR1 MGHDK and CDR2 SYGVNS. V was pared by 1 base and J by 0 bases, with 12 bases between. The CDR3 is 17 residues long. CDR3 residues: CASSESPPASTNEKLFF. CDR3 in DNA: TGTGCCAGCAGTGAATCCCCCCCGGCATCAACTAATGAAAAACTGTTTTTT.

The rearrangement uses TRBV4-1 and TRBJ2-2, with 9 bases aligning to TRBD2. There are 16 residues in the CDR3. V lost 4 bases to trimming and J lost 5 bases; unmatched junction nucleotides: 8. The germline V gene encodes CDR1 MGHRA and CDR2 YSYEKL. The CDR3 spells CASSPMGLASTGELFF. The CDR3 DNA reads as TGCGCCAGCAGCCCTATGGGACTAGCTAGTACCGGGGAGCTGTTTTTT.

This clonotype has a count of ten or more. The V call is TRBV6-2 or TRBV6-3, the J call TRBJ1-1, with D uncertain. The CDR3 is 14 residues long. Looked up from germline, CDR1 is MNHEY and CDR2 is SVGEGT. V lost 8 bases to trimming and J lost 4 bases, with 17 bases between them. The CDR3 sequence is CASARAQKSTEAFF. The DNA for the CDR3 is TGTGCCAGCGCCCGGGCGCAGAAGAGCACTGAAGCTTTCTTT.

Only a few counts were recorded for this clonotype. The genes are TRBV28 and TRBJ2-7; D gene uncertain. Germline loops: CDR1 MDHEN, CDR2 SYDVKM. The germline V and J ends were trimmed by 6 bases and 6 bases, with 15 bases remaining between them. CDR3 length equals 13 residues. CDR3 in DNA: TGTGCCAGCAGACTTACCTCAGGTCCCGAGCAGTACTTC. This sequence encodes CASRLTSGPEQYF.

The chain carries TRBV3-1 and TRBJ2-4; D is ambiguous. V was cut by 4 bases and J by 7 bases, with 17 bases left in between. This CDR3 is 15 amino acids long. CDR1 is LGHDT and CDR2 is YNNKEL in the germline V gene (reference sequence). CDR3 sequence: CASSPIFPMSNIQYF. The CDR3 DNA follows: TGTGCCAGCAGCCCTATATTCCCGATGTCGAACATTCAGTACTTC.

The gene calls are TRBV6-5 and TRBJ2-1; 9 bases agree with TRBD2. V was clipped by 6 bases and J by 9 bases; unmatched bases: 12. This CDR3 has 15 residues. Germline assignment: CDR1 MNHEY and CDR2 SVGAGI. For the CDR3, the DNA is TGTGCCAGCAGCAATCGGGCTAGCGGGGTAGCTGAGCAGTTCTTC. Amino acids: CASSNRASGVAEQFF.

The rearrangement links TRBV6-2 or TRBV6-3 to TRBJ1-1; TRBD1 aligns across 8 bases. V lost 5 bases and J lost 6; bases outside the gene matches: 17. Per germline, CDR1 MNHEY and CDR2 SVGEGT. CDR3 size: 17 residues. The DNA for the CDR3 is TGTGCCAGCAGTCGGTTTTTGGACAGGGTGGATTTCGCTGAAGCTTTCTTT. Translated: CASSRFLDRVDFAEAFF.

The gene calls are TRBV5-1 and TRBJ1-6; 11 nucleotides agree with TRBD1. The V and J ends lost 6 bases and 10 bases, in that order; junction bases with no gene match: 9. This CDR3 has 15 residues. Germline V gene sequence: CDR1 SGHRS, CDR2 YFSETQ. The CDR3 nucleotides are TGCGCCAGCACCAACCGGACAGGGGGCCGATCACCCCTCCACTTT. It specifies CASTNRTGGRSPLHF.

In its sample, this clonotype was seen many times. The chain couples TRBV10-3 to TRBJ2-6; 7 positions match TRBD1. The CDR3 is made up of 18 amino acids. V lost 6 bases, J lost 1 base, and 12 bases stayed unmatched. Germline lookup yields CDR1 ENHRY and CDR2 SYGVKD. The CDR3 nucleotides are TGTGCCATCAGCCTGTCCGGGACAGCCTTATCTGGGGCCAACGTCCTGACTTTC. Translated: CAISLSGTALSGANVLTF.

This clonotype has ten or more counts. This chain connects TRBV5-5 to TRBJ2-3; 7 nucleotides match TRBD1. This CDR3 is built from 15 residues. The V and J ends lost 3 bases and 4 bases, in that order; junction bases with no gene match: 8. The germline V gene has CDR1 SGHKS and CDR2 YYEKEE (reference sequence). The CDR3 loop reads CASSSGQLNADTQYF. The CDR3 nucleotides are TGTGCCAGCAGCTCGGGACAGCTAAACGCAGATACGCAGTATTTT.

This clonotype has just a few counts. V is TRBV12-3 or TRBV12-4 and J is TRBJ1-2; TRBD1 is a possible D gene (5 bases). The V end was cut by 6 bases, the J end by 3 bases, with 26 bases between. The CDR3 loop spans 18 amino acids. The CDR3: CASSKQTRGIVSDYGYTF. CDR3 nucleotides: TGTGCCAGCAGCAAACAAACCCGGGGGATTGTATCTGACTATGGCTACACCTTC.

In this sample, this clonotype turned up a few times. The CDR3 bases are TGCGCCAGCAGCCAAGATGTACTTGGGGAGACCGGGGAGCTGTTTTTT. It translates to CASSQDVLGETGELFF. V usage is TRBV4-3 and J usage is TRBJ2-2; D is possibly TRBD2 (5 bases). The length of the CDR3 is 16 residues. V lost 0 bases to trimming and J lost 5 bases, with 13 bases between them. Germline V gives CDR1 LGHNA, CDR2 YSLEER.